This T cell receptor (beta chain) appears in the sequencing data of a study of blood T cell repertoires in COVID-19. Profiling relied on immunoSEQ multiplex PCR, and the TCRdb table lists in-frame clones only, not all of them. The sample lists 120,000 to 150,000 clones, approximately 81% occurring once. Germline lookup yields CDR1 SQVTM and CDR2 ANQGSEA. This CDR3 contains 10 residues. V was cut by 5 bases and J by 7 bases, with 8 bases left in between. The V gene is TRBV29-1, the J gene TRBJ1-1; a weak D match, TRBD1 (5 bases). The sample taken for sequencing was peripheral blood. This TCR was recovered from a human donor with acute or convalescent COVID-19. The donor label of this sample is uncertain. The DNA of the CDR3 is TGCAGCGTTTTACAGGATGAAGCTTTCTTT. This codes for CSVLQDEAFF.